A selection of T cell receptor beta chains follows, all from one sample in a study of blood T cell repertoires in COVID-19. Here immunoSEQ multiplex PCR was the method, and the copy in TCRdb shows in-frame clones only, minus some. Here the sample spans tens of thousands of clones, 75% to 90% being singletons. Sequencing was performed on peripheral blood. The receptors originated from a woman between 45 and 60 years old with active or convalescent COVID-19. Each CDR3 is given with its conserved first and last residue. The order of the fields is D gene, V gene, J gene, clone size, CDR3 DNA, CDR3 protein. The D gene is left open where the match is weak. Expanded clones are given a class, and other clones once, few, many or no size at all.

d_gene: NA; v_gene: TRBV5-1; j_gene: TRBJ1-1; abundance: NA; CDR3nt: TGCGCCAGCAGCTTGGACGGGAGGAGAAACACTGAAGCTTTCTTT; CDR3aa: CASSLDGRRNTEAFF
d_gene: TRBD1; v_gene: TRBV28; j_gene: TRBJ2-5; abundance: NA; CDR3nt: TGTGCCAGCCGGCCACAGGGGGCAAGGGGGACCCAGTACTTC; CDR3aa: CASRPQGARGTQYF
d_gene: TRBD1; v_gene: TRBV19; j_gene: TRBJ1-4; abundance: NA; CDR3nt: TGTGCCGCACGCAGAGCCGGGACAGGGGCTGAAAAACTGTTTTTT; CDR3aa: CAARRAGTGAEKLFF
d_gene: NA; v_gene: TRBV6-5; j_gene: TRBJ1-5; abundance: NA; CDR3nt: TGTGCCGCCCAAGGAGCTAGCAATCAGCCCCAGCATTTT; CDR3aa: CAAQGASNQPQHF
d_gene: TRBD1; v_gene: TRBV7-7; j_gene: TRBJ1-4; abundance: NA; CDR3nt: TGTGCTAGCAGCTCGGGACAGGGACTTAATGAAAAACTGTTTTTT; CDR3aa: CASSSGQGLNEKLFF
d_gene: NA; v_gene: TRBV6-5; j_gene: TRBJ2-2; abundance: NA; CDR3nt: TGTGCCAGCAGTTACATTCGGGGGTACACCGGGGAGCTGTTTTTT; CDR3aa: CASSYIRGYTGELFF
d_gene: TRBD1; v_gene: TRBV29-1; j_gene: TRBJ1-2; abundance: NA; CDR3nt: TGCAGCGTTGCCCAGACAGGGGCGAACTATGGCTACACCTTC; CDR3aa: CSVAQTGANYGYTF
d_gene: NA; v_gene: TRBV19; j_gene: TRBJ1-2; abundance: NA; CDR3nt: TGTGCCAGTAAAGAAGGGGCTACGAGCTATGGCTACACCTTC; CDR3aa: CASKEGATSYGYTF
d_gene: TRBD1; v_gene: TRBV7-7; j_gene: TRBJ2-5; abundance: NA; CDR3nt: TGTGCCAGCAGCTTGGGGCCACAGGGGATCCAAGAGACCCAGTACTTC; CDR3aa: CASSLGPQGIQETQYF
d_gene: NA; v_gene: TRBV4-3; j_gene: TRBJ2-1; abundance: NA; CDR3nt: TGCGCCAGCAGCCTAACAGGGTACTCCTACAATGAGCAGTTCTTC; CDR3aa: CASSLTGYSYNEQFF
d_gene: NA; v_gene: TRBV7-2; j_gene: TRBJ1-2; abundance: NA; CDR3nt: TGTGCCAGCAGCTCCCCGGGACGGACTATGGGCTACACCTTC; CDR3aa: CASSSPGRTMGYTF
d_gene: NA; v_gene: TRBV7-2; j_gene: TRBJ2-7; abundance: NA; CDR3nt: TGTGCCAGCAGCTTAGGCCCTAGCTCAAGCTCCTACGAGCAGTACTTC; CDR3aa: CASSLGPSSSSYEQYF
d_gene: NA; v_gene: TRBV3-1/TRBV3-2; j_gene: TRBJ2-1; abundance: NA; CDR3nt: TGTGCCAGCAGCCTTTCGGGGGAGAATGAGCAGTTCTTC; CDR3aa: CASSLSGENEQFF
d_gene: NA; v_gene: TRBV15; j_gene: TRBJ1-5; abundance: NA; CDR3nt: TGTGCCACCAGCAGAGAAGCAGGGGATCGTCAGCCCCAGCATTTT; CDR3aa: CATSREAGDRQPQHF
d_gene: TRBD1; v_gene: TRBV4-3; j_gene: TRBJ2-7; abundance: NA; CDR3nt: TGCGCCAGCAGCCAAACGCCGGGACAGGGCTACGAGCAGTACTTC; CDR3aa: CASSQTPGQGYEQYF
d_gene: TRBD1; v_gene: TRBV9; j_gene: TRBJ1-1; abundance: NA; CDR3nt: TGTGCCAGCAGCGTTGGGGACAGGGCGAGTGAAGCTTTCTTT; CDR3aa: CASSVGDRASEAFF
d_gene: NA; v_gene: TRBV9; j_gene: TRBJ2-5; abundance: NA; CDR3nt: TGTGCCAGCAGCGGATCGACGGGAGAGACCCAGTACTTC; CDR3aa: CASSGSTGETQYF
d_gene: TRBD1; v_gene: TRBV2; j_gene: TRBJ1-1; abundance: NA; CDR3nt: TGTGCCAGCAGGGTTACAGGGGGCTCTCGCACTGAAGCTTTCTTT; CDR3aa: CASRVTGGSRTEAFF
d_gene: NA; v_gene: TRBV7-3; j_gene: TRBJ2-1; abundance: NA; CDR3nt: TGTGCCAGCAGCCTTTTGGGGGGCTCCTACAATGAGCAGTTCTTC; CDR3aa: CASSLLGGSYNEQFF
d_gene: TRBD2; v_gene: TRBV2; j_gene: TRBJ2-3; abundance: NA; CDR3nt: TGTGCCAGCAGGTATAGCGGGGGGTCCACAGATACGCAGTATTTT; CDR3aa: CASRYSGGSTDTQYF
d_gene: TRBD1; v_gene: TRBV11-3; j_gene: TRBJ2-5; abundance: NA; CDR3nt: TGTGCCAGCAGCACAAGCACAGGGGGCCGGGAGACCCAGTACTTC; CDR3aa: CASSTSTGGRETQYF
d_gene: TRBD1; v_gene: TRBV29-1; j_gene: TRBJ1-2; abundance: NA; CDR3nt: TGCAGCGCAGGACAGGGTGTAGGCTACACCTTC; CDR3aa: CSAGQGVGYTF
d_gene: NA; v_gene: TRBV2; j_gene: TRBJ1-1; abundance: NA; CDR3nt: TGTGCCAGCAGCGCTGGAGGGGACACTGAAGCTTTCTTT; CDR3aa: CASSAGGDTEAFF
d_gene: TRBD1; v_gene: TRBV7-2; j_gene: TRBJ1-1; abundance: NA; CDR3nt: TGTGCCAGCAGCGCCCCGGACAGGGGCCTAGACACTGAAGCTTTCTTT; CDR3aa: CASSAPDRGLDTEAFF
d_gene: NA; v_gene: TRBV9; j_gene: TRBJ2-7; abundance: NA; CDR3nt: TGTGCCAGCAGCGTAGGTCTGGCGGGGGCCTACCCTAACGAGCAGTACTTC; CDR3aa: CASSVGLAGAYPNEQYF
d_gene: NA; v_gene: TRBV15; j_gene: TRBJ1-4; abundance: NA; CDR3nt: TGTGCCACCAGCACCTCTCGGACAGTATCAATCTCGTCTAATGAAAAACTGTTTTTT; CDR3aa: CATSTSRTVSISSNEKLFF
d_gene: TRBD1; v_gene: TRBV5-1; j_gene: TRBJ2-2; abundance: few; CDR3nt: TGCGCCAGCAGCCCCCAGGGGGATTCGAACACCGGGGAGCTGTTTTTT; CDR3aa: CASSPQGDSNTGELFF
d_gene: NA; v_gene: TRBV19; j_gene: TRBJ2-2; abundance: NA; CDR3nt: TGTGCCAGTAGTATAATCGGGGCAGGGGGGATGACCGGGGAGCTGTTTTTT; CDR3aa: CASSIIGAGGMTGELFF
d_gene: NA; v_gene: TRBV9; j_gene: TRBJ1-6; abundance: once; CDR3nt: TGTGCCAGCAGCGGTCAGGGGTATAATTCACCCCTCCACTTT; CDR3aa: CASSGQGYNSPLHF
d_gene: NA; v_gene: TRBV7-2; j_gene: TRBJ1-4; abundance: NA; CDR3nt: TGTGCCAGCAGCTCACGGGAGGTTAATGAAAAACTGTTTTTT; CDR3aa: CASSSREVNEKLFF
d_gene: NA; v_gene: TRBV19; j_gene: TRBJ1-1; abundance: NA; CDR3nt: TGTGCCACCCAAACAGGGAGAACGAACACTGAAGCTTTCTTT; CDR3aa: CATQTGRTNTEAFF
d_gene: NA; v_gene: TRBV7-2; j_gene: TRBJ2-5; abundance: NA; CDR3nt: TGTGCCAGCAGCTCTAATCGAGAGACCCAGTACTTC; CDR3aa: CASSSNRETQYF
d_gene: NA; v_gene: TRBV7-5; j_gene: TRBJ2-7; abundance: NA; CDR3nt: TGTGCCAGAAGCCTGGGGAGGGACGGCCCCTACGAGCAGTACTTC; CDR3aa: CARSLGRDGPYEQYF
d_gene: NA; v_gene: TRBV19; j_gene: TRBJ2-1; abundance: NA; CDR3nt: TGTGCCAGTAGTATTCGAGGTGAGCAGTTCTTC; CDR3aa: CASSIRGEQFF
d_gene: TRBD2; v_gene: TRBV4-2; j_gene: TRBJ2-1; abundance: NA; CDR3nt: TGTGCCAGCAGCCAGACAACGGGAGCGGGGCCTCTCAATGAGCAGTTCTTC; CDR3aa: CASSQTTGAGPLNEQFF
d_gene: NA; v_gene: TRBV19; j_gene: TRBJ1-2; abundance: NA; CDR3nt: TGTGCCAGTAGTATAGATCGCAGGGCTAACTATGGCTACACCTTC; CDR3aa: CASSIDRRANYGYTF
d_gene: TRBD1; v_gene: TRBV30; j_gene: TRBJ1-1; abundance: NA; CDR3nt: TGTGCCTGGAGTGTAAACAGGGGGCGGGGCCGTGAAGCTTTCTTT; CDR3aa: CAWSVNRGRGREAFF